The 25 T cell receptor beta chains presented below share a single source sample, sequenced in a study of blood T cell repertoires in COVID-19 (dated by TCRdb to 2018 to 2020). Library construction relied on the immunoSEQ multiplex PCR assay. Sourced from immuneACCESS, this table was stored by TCRdb with only in-frame sequences that have V and J called. A share of the clones is absent; for the studies checked, an unresolved V gene accounts for under half, and the remainder has no known explanation. The sample includes roughly 7,500 clones, with roughly 80% observed a single time. Approximately 30% of the sample belongs to the ten largest clones. Sequenced input: peripheral blood. Receptors originate from a human donor in a cohort sampled during active COVID-19.

This clone was detected only once. The rearrangement joins TRBV6-5 to TRBJ2-3, with 11 bases that match TRBD2. Per the germline V gene, CDR1 is MNHEY and CDR2 is SVGAGI. The CDR3 extends over 14 amino acids. V was clipped by 8 bases and J by 4 bases; unmatched bases: 5. Here the CDR3 DNA reads TGTGCCAGCCCTAGCGGGGGGCAGGCAGATACGCAGTATTTT. Amino acids: CASPSGGQADTQYF.

This chain connects TRBV29-1 to TRBJ1-1; 7 nucleotides match TRBD1. CDR1 and CDR2 from the germline V gene are SQVTM and ANQGSEA. The V and J ends lost 7 bases and 4 bases, in that order; junction bases with no gene match: 6. This CDR3 region has 12 residues. The CDR3 reads CSGQGGGTEAFF. CDR3 in DNA: TGCAGCGGTCAGGGGGGCGGCACTGAAGCTTTCTTT.

The CDR3 spells CASSPQSGDNNEQFF. In nucleotides, the CDR3 is TGTGCCAGCAGCCCCCAGTCAGGGGATAACAATGAGCAGTTCTTC. The chain recombines TRBV7-2 with TRBJ2-1; maybe TRBD1 (6 bases). The CDR3 has 15 residues. Germline V CDR1 and CDR2: SGHTA, FQGNSA. With 5 bases removed from V and 5 bases from J, the gap between germline ends came to 16 bases. The full variable domain, its missing parts supplied by reference TRBV7-2 and TRBJ2-1, is GAGVSQSPSNKVTEKGKDVELRCDPISGHTALYWYRQSLGQGLEFLIYFQGNSAPDKSGLPSDRFSAERTGGSVSTLTIQRTQQEDSAVYLCASSPQSGDNNEQFFGPGTRLTVL.

The chain combines TRBV10-3 with TRBJ1-1, with D unclear. The CDR3 is 12 residues long. V lost 3 bases, J lost 0 bases, and 2 bases lay in between. Germline lookup yields CDR1 ENHRY and CDR2 SYGVKD. CDR3 in amino acids: CAISDVNTEAFF. The CDR3 DNA sequence: TGTGCCATCAGTGACGTGAACACTGAAGCTTTCTTT.

The chain couples TRBV4-2 to TRBJ2-3; maybe TRBD2 (6 bases). Germline CDR1 LGHNA, CDR2 YNFKEQ. The CDR3 is 12 amino acids. V was cut by 4 bases and J by 4 bases, with 6 bases left in between. The CDR3 nucleotides are TGTGCCAGCAGCCCTAGCGCAGATACGCAGTATTTT. This gives the protein CASSPSADTQYF.

This sequence joins TRBV2 and TRBJ2-3; 9 bases agree with TRBD2. This CDR3 comprises 13 residues. V lost 5 bases to trimming and J lost 3 bases; unmatched junction nucleotides: 0. Germline V gene data show CDR1 as SNHLY and CDR2 as FYNNEI. CDR3 sequence reads: CASSLAGTDTQYF. Here the CDR3 DNA reads TGTGCCAGCAGTCTAGCGGGAACAGATACGCAGTATTTT.

This chain links TRBV4-1 with TRBJ2-5, with TRBD1 identical over 8 bases. The CDR3 runs to 15 residues. The V and J ends lost 3 bases and 2 bases, in that order; junction bases with no gene match: 5. Germline CDR1 is MGHRA and CDR2 is YSYEKL. The CDR3 reads CASSHQDRAQETQYF. CDR3 nucleotides: TGCGCCAGCAGCCACCAGGACAGGGCGCAAGAGACCCAGTACTTC.

This clone has only a few counts. V and J are TRBV7-6 and TRBJ2-7, with 11 bases fitting TRBD1. The CDR3 is made up of 15 amino acids. The junction had 7 bases not matched to a gene; V was cut back by 4 bases and J by 5 bases. Germline lookup yields CDR1 SGHVS and CDR2 FNYEAQ. CDR3 in DNA: TGTGCCAGCAGCTCCTCCGGGACAGGGGGTGACGAGCAGTACTTC. This translates into CASSSSGTGGDEQYF.

Here the CDR3 reads CASTSPRTTGNTIYF. CDR3 nucleotide sequence: TGTGCCAGTACTTCGCCGCGGACAACTGGAAACACCATATATTTT. V and J are TRBV19 and TRBJ1-3; maybe TRBD1 (5 bases). The germline V and J ends were trimmed by 7 bases and 2 bases, with 15 bases remaining between them. Germline V lookup: CDR1 LNHDA, CDR2 SQIVND (reference sequence). CDR3 length equals 15 residues.

This chain links TRBV6-2 or TRBV6-3 with TRBJ2-1, with D perhaps TRBD2 (5 bases). The V gene's germline CDR1 is MNHEY and CDR2 SVGEGT. CDR3 length equals 12 residues. With 4 bases removed from V and 7 bases from J, the gap between germline ends came to 8 bases. CDR3 residues: CASSLRGNEQFF. CDR3 DNA sequence: TGTGCCAGCAGTTTACGGGGAAATGAGCAGTTCTTC.

This rearrangement joins TRBV10-3 to TRBJ2-1; 8 bases align to TRBD2. The V gene end was trimmed by 10 bases and the J gene end by 2 bases; junction bases not matched to a gene: 10. Germline V CDR1 and CDR2: ENHRY, SYGVKD. The CDR3 contains 15 residues. CDR3 sequence reads: CATMREAGTYNEQFF. In DNA, the CDR3 is TGTGCCACAATGCGGGAGGCCGGAACCTACAATGAGCAGTTCTTC.

This clone was picked up a small number of times. The chain has TRBV12-3 or TRBV12-4 and TRBJ2-1; D uncertain. This CDR3 region has 11 residues. V was shortened by 6 bases and J by 9 bases, with 9 bases between the two germline ends. In nucleotides, the CDR3 is TGTGCCAGCAGGCTCCTAGGTGAGCAGTTCTTC. It encodes CASRLLGEQFF.

This sequence joins TRBV7-9 and TRBJ2-5; a weak D match, TRBD1 (5 bases). CDR1 and CDR2 (germline): SEHNR, FQNEAQ (reference sequence). The CDR3 loop spans 15 amino acids. V was trimmed by 1 base and J by 5 bases, leaving 14 bases between them. CDR3: CASSLGLPGQETQYF. For the CDR3, the DNA is TGTGCCAGCAGCTTAGGTCTTCCAGGGCAGGAGACCCAGTACTTC.

The J gene is TRBJ2-7, the V gene TRBV5-1; D unresolved. The CDR3 runs to 13 residues. The ends were cut back, 0 bases at V and 3 bases at J, with 7 bases in the middle. Germline-derived CDR1 and CDR2 are SGHRS and YFSETQ. The chain's CDR3 is CASSLAPVYEQYV. The CDR3, as DNA: TGCGCCAGCAGCTTGGCTCCCGTCTACGAGCAGTACGTC.

Written as DNA, the CDR3 is TGTGCCAGCAGCTCCCGTAACACTGAAGCTTTCTTT. Translation gives CASSSRNTEAFF. The J gene is TRBJ1-1, the V gene TRBV5-4, with no clear D. The V gene lost 3 bases and the J gene lost 2 bases, with 5 bases spanning the gap. CDR1 is SGHNT and CDR2 is YYREEE in the germline V gene (reference sequence). There are 12 residues in the CDR3.

The chain has TRBV19 and TRBJ2-3; 14 bases fit TRBD2. Looked up from germline, CDR1 is LNHDA and CDR2 is SQIVND (reference sequence). V shed 6 bases and J 6 bases; nucleotides not matched to a gene: 5. The CDR3 has 15 amino acids. The CDR3 bases are TGTGCCAGTAGCTATGGGACTAGCGGGAGTGATACGCAGTATTTT. Protein: CASSYGTSGSDTQYF.

The chain is built from TRBV5-1 and TRBJ2-1, with D hard to call. CDR1 and CDR2 (germline): SGHRS, YFSETQ. Trimming took 3 bases from V and 0 from J, leaving 13 bases between them. The CDR3 is made up of 16 amino acids. CDR3 region: CASSSVPGNSYNEQFF. CDR3 bases: TGCGCCAGCAGCTCCGTCCCAGGAAACTCCTACAATGAGCAGTTCTTC.

V and J are TRBV24-1 and TRBJ2-5; D ambiguous. The V and J ends lost 4 bases and 4 bases respectively, with 9 bases between them. The CDR3 consists of 13 residues. Germline assignment: CDR1 KGHDR and CDR2 SFDVKD. Here the CDR3 reads CATSDTYGETQYF. DNA for the CDR3: TGTGCCACCAGTGACACATATGGAGAGACCCAGTACTTC.

The CDR3 region is CAWTITGAGNTEAFF. In DNA form, the CDR3 reads TGTGCCTGGACCATAACAGGGGCCGGGAACACTGAAGCTTTCTTT. This chain uses TRBV30 with TRBJ1-1, with TRBD1 matching over 7 bases. Germline CDR1 reads GTSNPN; CDR2 reads SVGIG (reference sequence). The CDR3 runs to 15 residues. With V trimmed by 4 bases and J by 1 base, 9 bases remained unmatched. Filled out from reference TRBV30 and TRBJ1-1, the complete variable domain reads SQTIHQWPATLVQPVGSPLSLECTVEGTSNPNLYWYRQAAGRGLQLLFYSVGIGQISSEVPQNLSASRPQDRQFILSSKKLLLSDSGFYLCAWTITGAGNTEAFFGQGTRLTVV.

The genes are TRBV9 and TRBJ2-3, with 14 bases identical to TRBD2. CDR3 length: 20 residues. V trimming: 4 bases; J trimming: 5 bases; junction bases outside the gene matches: 18. Germline CDR1 and CDR2: SGDLS and YYNGEE. The CDR3 loop reads CASSSEYGTSGGHWGDTQYF. In nucleotides, the CDR3 is TGTGCCAGCAGCTCGGAGTACGGGACTAGCGGGGGCCATTGGGGAGATACGCAGTATTTT. Filled out from reference TRBV9 and TRBJ2-3, the complete variable domain reads DSGVTQTPKHLITATGQRVTLRCSPRSGDLSVYWYQQSLDQGLQFLIQYYNGEERAKGNILERFSAQQFPDLHSELNLSSLELGDSALYFCASSSEYGTSGGHWGDTQYFGPGTRLTVL.

The chain has TRBV10-3 and TRBJ1-6, with 7 bases matching TRBD1. From germline, CDR1 is ENHRY and CDR2 SYGVKD. With 5 bases clipped from V and 10 bases from J, the junction kept 11 bases outside the gene matches. The CDR3 sequence is 15 residues long. CDR3 nucleotides: TGTGCCATCAGTCCAAATCCGACAGGGAACTCACCCCTCCACTTT. Residues: CAISPNPTGNSPLHF.

The chain uses TRBV28 and TRBJ2-1; D uncertain. The V end lost 10 bases, the J end lost 10 bases, and 20 bases lay between the germline ends. CDR1 is MDHEN and CDR2 is SYDVKM in the germline V gene. CDR3 length equals 13 residues. The chain's CDR3 is CATSRSFELEQFF. The CDR3 nucleotides are TGTGCCACCAGCCGGTCATTTGAGTTAGAGCAGTTCTTC.

J is TRBJ2-2 and V is TRBV6-2 or TRBV6-3, with D hard to call. The CDR3 is made up of 15 amino acids. Trimming removed 0 bases at V and 0 bases at J, with 5 bases between. Germline V gene data show CDR1 as MNHEY and CDR2 as SVGEGT. The CDR3 spells CASSYSRPNTGELFF. CDR3 sequence (DNA): TGTGCCAGCAGTTACTCGCGGCCGAACACCGGGGAGCTGTTTTTT.

The chain uses TRBV6-6 and TRBJ2-2, with 9 positions matching TRBD2. The V gene's germline CDR1 is MNHNY and CDR2 SVGAGI (reference sequence). V was clipped by 8 bases and J by 0 bases; unmatched bases: 7. This CDR3 has 16 residues. CDR3 in amino acids: CASCNGGGANTGELFF. Here the CDR3 DNA reads TGTGCCAGCTGCAACGGCGGGGGGGCGAACACCGGGGAGCTGTTTTTT.

The CDR3 loop reads CASSPRTGGEAGGYTF. Written as DNA, the CDR3 is TGTGCCAGCTCACCTCGGACAGGGGGTGAGGCGGGCGGCTACACCTTC. The rearrangement links TRBV18 to TRBJ1-2, with 10 bases matching TRBD1. V dropped 3 bases and J dropped 8; count of bases not matched to a gene: 12. Germline loops: CDR1 KGHSH, CDR2 LQKENI. The CDR3 consists of 16 residues.